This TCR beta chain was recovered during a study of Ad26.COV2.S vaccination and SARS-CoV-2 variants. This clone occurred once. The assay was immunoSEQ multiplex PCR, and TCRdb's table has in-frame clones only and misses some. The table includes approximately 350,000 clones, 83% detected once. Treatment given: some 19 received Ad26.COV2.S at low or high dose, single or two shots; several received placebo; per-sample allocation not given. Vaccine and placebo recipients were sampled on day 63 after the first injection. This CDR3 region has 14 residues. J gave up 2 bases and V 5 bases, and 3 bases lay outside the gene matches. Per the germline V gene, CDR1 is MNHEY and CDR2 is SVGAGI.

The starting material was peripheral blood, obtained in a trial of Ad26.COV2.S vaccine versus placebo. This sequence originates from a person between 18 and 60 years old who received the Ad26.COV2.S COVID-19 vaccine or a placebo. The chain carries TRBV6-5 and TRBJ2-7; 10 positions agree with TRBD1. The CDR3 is CASSKTGGAYEQYF. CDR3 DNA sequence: TGTGCCAGCAGTAAGACAGGGGGCGCCTACGAGCAGTACTTC.